Listed here are 13 T cell receptor beta chains from one sample, sequenced in a study of human T cells and chemical hapten exposure. The time point denotes: patch test 2, 6 weeks after DPC sensitization. Treatment given: therapeutic diphenylcyclopropenone sensitization with weekly scalp DPC. TCRdb re-called the RACE reads through MiXCR, storing one row per CDR3 protein. The sample holds about 350,000 distinct CDR3 sequences, about 6% seen once. The sequenced sample was whole blood, obtained in connection with sensitization to the hapten diphenylcyclopropenone (DPC). The receptor set was obtained from a woman aged 18-29 years with alopecia areata. Some clones in this sample may be carry-over from other donors' samples.

V usage is TRBV7-9 and J usage is TRBJ2-7; the D gene is possibly TRBD1 (6 bases). From germline, CDR1 is SEHNR and CDR2 FQNEAQ (reference sequence). The CDR3 sequence is 13 residues long. With 5 bases removed from V and 3 bases from J, the gap between germline ends came to 11 bases. The CDR3 DNA reads TGTGCCAGCAGCATGGGGACATTCTACGAGCAGTACTTC. As protein: CASSMGTFYEQYF. The whole variable domain, filled in from reference TRBV7-9 and TRBJ2-7, reads DTGVSQNPRHKITKRGQNVTFRCDPISEHNRLYWYRQTLGQGPEFLTYFQNEAQLEKSRLLSDRFSAERPKGSFSTLEIQRTEQGDSAMYLCASSMGTFYEQYFGPGTRLTVT.

This clonotype showed up many times. V and J are TRBV21-1 and TRBJ1-5; TRBD1, the table's D call, was not compared with the DNA. TRBV21-1 is designated a pseudogene. The CDR3 loop spans 16 amino acids. CDR3 coding DNA: TGTGCCAGCAGCAAAAGGGACGGGGAAAGCAATCAGCCCCAGCATTTT. It translates to CASSKRDGESNQPQHF.

This clonotype has a count of ten or more. The chain joins TRBV7-9 to TRBJ1-6; possible D gene TRBD1, 6 bases. Trimming took off 1 base at V and 9 bases at J, with 13 bases between the two ends. Looked up from germline, CDR1 is SEHNR and CDR2 is FQNEAQ (reference sequence). The CDR3 sequence is 15 residues long. CDR3 bases: TGTGCCAGCAGCTTAGTGAGGGGGAGTATTTCACCCCTCCACTTT. Its translation: CASSLVRGSISPLHF.

This clonotype came up a few times. The rearrangement joins TRBV12-3 or TRBV12-4 to TRBJ2-3; TRBD2 agrees at 11 bases. The CDR3 extends over 17 amino acids. With V trimmed by 7 bases and J by 1 base, 10 bases remained unmatched. CDR3 in DNA: TGTGCCAGCACTCTTCCCCAACTAGCGGGAGGCACAGATACGCAGTATTTT. Amino acids: CASTLPQLAGGTDTQYF.

DNA for the CDR3: TGTGCCAGCACCCAAGGGGGTAGCACTGAAGCTTTCTTT. It encodes CASTQGGSTEAFF. The chain carries TRBV6-6 and TRBJ1-1, with D possibly matching TRBD1 (6 bases). Per the germline V gene, CDR1 is MNHNY and CDR2 is SVGAGI (reference sequence). Deletions cut 7 bases from V and 4 bases from J, with 13 bases between. The CDR3 runs to 13 residues.

In this sample, this clonotype turned up many times. The chain has TRBV27 and TRBJ1-1, with D unresolved. Trimming removed 4 bases from V and 7 bases from J, with 7 bases in between. This CDR3 has 11 amino acids. Looked up from germline, CDR1 is MNHEY and CDR2 is SMNVEV (reference sequence). In nucleotides, the CDR3 is TGTGCCAGCAGTTCTCTAGGTGAAGCTTTCTTT. The encoded protein is CASSSLGEAFF.

This clonotype has only a few counts. This rearrangement joins TRBV7-9 to TRBJ2-1, with TRBD2 identical over 12 bases. Germline-derived CDR1 and CDR2 are SEHNR and FQNEAQ (reference sequence). The CDR3 is 18 amino acids. Trimming took 4 bases from V and 3 from J; bases not matched to a gene: 10. This CDR3 is CASSSPRLAGEFYNEQFF. The CDR3 region has the DNA TGTGCCAGCAGCTCCCCGAGACTAGCGGGGGAGTTCTACAATGAGCAGTTCTTC. Full variable domain (rest looked up from reference TRBV7-9 and TRBJ2-1): DTGVSQNPRHKITKRGQNVTFRCDPISEHNRLYWYRQTLGQGPEFLTYFQNEAQLEKSRLLSDRFSAERPKGSFSTLEIQRTEQGDSAMYLCASSSPRLAGEFYNEQFFGPGTRLTVL.

Comment on this clonotype: This may be a read error, as it is one base from a much larger clone. J is TRBJ2-1 and V is TRBV7-2; D remains unclear. This CDR3 spans 13 amino acids. The germline V gene has CDR1 SGHTA and CDR2 FQGNSA. The CDR3: CASSSPTVNEHFF. Here the CDR3 DNA reads TGTGCCAGCAGCTCCCCGACGGTCAATGAGCACTTCTTC.

This clonotype was seen a few times. The chain joins TRBV7-9 to TRBJ2-1, with 8 bases matching TRBD2. With 8 bases clipped from V and 3 bases from J, the junction kept 9 bases outside the gene matches. This CDR3 region has 15 residues. Germline V gene data show CDR1 as SEHNR and CDR2 as FQNEAQ (reference sequence). DNA of the CDR3: TGTGCCAGCCTCCCCTTAGCGGGACTCTACAATGAGCAGTTCTTC. Its protein product is CASLPLAGLYNEQFF.

There are many counts of this clonotype. J is TRBJ1-2 and V is TRBV25-1, with D unresolved. Germline CDR1 MGHDK, CDR2 SYGVNS. V was clipped by 7 bases and J by 2 bases, with 5 bases between them. CDR3 length: 11 residues. As DNA, the CDR3 is TGTGCCAGCATGGAGAACTATGGCTACACCTTC. Its protein is CASMENYGYTF.

This chain connects TRBV2 to TRBJ1-5; maybe TRBD1 (6 bases). This CDR3 spans 15 amino acids. With 8 bases removed from V and 3 bases from J, the gap between germline ends came to 17 bases. From germline, CDR1 is SNHLY and CDR2 FYNNEI. CDR3: CASGEQGWDNQPQHF. The CDR3 DNA reads as TGTGCCAGCGGGGAACAGGGTTGGGACAATCAGCCCCAGCATTTT.

The chain is built from TRBV2 and TRBJ2-6, with D perhaps assigned TRBD1 or TRBD2 (6 bases each). This CDR3 spans 15 amino acids. Between the trimmed V and J ends, which lost 8 bases and 2 bases, there was a span of 13 bases. Germline V CDR1 and CDR2: SNHLY, FYNNEI. The DNA of the CDR3 is TGTGCCAGCGCCGAGAGGGGGGCTGGGGCCAACGTCCTGACTTTC. Translating it yields CASAERGAGANVLTF.

This clonotype was seen ten or more times. The chain links TRBV13 to TRBJ1-2; a possible D gene is TRBD1 (5 bases). This CDR3 is 14 amino acids long. Between the trimmed V and J ends, which lost 0 bases and 8 bases, there was a span of 13 bases. The germline V gene has CDR1 PRHDT and CDR2 FYEKMQ (reference sequence). The CDR3 bases are TGTGCCAGCAGCTTAGGTAGGGGACTTGACGGCTACACCTTC. Protein product: CASSLGRGLDGYTF.